This TCR beta chain was observed in a study of shared clonotypes between healthy human individuals. Study-level background: The study used three CD4 naive, three CD4 memory, two CD8 naive and one CD8 memory plate per donor.

Generated by immunoSEQ multiplex PCR, the TCRdb table keeps only in-frame clones and is missing some. The sample shows millions of clones, just over 90% of them seen only once. CD4+ cells were split into CD45RA+ naive and CD45RA-negative memory subsets. Findings and caveats of the study: Genetic and exposure-history diversity was limited by the small donor number. Relative to their counterparts shared across all four donors, non-shared clonotypes exhibited diminished generation probabilities.

This CDR3 spans 12 amino acids. V gave up 0 bases and J gave up 9 bases, with 6 bases separating them. The germline V gene has CDR1 SEHNR and CDR2 FQNEAQ (reference sequence). In regard to this clone: Its antigen is not known. The identical CDR3 is also encoded by other nucleotide sequences in the sample.

The origin of this receptor is a man younger than 35 in good health. The chain employs TRBV7-9 and TRBJ2-1; no clear D. Material for sequencing was naive CD4+ T cells sorted from blood. The subset is: CD45RA+ positively selected. CDR3 in DNA: TGTGCCAGCAGCTTAGCACCAGGTGAGCAGTTCTTC. This sequence encodes CASSLAPGEQFF.